Presented here are 29 T cell receptor beta chains from one specimen sequenced in a study of cytomegalovirus exposure and HLA in healthy donors. The PCR made use of 60 Vbeta and 13 Jbeta primers. Profiling relied on immunoSEQ multiplex PCR, and the TCRdb table lists in-frame clones only, not all of them. In the table there are about 82,000 clones, about 80% of which are singletons. Sequencing was carried out using PBMCs. These receptors all come from a man aged 50 or older in good health and CMV-seronegative.

This chain uses TRBV6-5 with TRBJ1-4; D is unclear. Trimming cost V 4 bases and J 0 bases, with 6 bases left between them. The CDR3 runs 14 residues. CDR1 MNHEY and CDR2 SVGAGI come from the germline V gene. CDR3 sequence: CASSWEATNEKLFF. The CDR3 nucleotides read TGTGCCAGCAGTTGGGAGGCAACTAATGAAAAACTGTTTTTT.

J is TRBJ2-5 and V is TRBV28, with 10 bases that match TRBD2. The trim removed 6 bases at V and 5 bases at J, leaving 3 bases unmatched. CDR1 is MDHEN and CDR2 is SYDVKM in the germline V gene. The CDR3 is made up of 13 amino acids. The CDR3: CASSLGLAETQYF. CDR3 nucleotide sequence: TGTGCCAGCAGCCTGGGACTAGCGGAGACCCAGTACTTC.

The chain carries TRBV5-5 and TRBJ2-7; 11 bases agree with TRBD1. The germline V gene has CDR1 SGHKS and CDR2 YYEKEE (reference sequence). There are 15 residues in the CDR3. The V gene end was trimmed by 7 bases and the J gene end by 4 bases; junction bases not matched to a gene: 10. This chain's CDR3 is CASGTTGTGGYEQYF. Written as DNA, the CDR3 is TGTGCCAGCGGAACTACCGGGACAGGGGGTTACGAGCAGTACTTC. Drawing the rest from reference TRBV5-5 and TRBJ2-7, the complete variable domain is DAGVTQSPTHLIKTRGQQVTLRCSPISGHKSVSWYQQVLGQGPQFIFQYYEKEERGRGNFPDRFSARQFPNYSSELNVNALLLGDSALYLCASGTTGTGGYEQYFGPGTRLTVT.

The chain is built from TRBV5-8 and TRBJ2-1; TRBD2 is a possible D gene (5 bases). V was cut by 5 bases and J by 9 bases, with 12 bases left in between. Germline assignment: CDR1 SGHTS and CDR2 YDEGEE. This CDR3 is 12 amino acids long. This CDR3 is CASRALGSEQFF. The CDR3 region has the DNA TGTGCCAGCAGGGCACTAGGAAGTGAGCAGTTCTTC.

The rearrangement uses TRBV5-6 and TRBJ2-7; tentative D call: TRBD1 (6 bases). Germline CDR1 is SGHDT and CDR2 is YYEEEE. This CDR3 has 14 residues. Trimming pared 0 bases from V and 4 bases from J, leaving 11 bases between. The CDR3 DNA sequence: TGTGCCAGCAGCTTGGTAGACAGGTTATACGAGCAGTACTTC. Protein: CASSLVDRLYEQYF.

This sequence joins TRBV28 and TRBJ1-1; TRBD1 matches 7 bases. CDR1 is MDHEN, CDR2 SYDVKM, per germline. With 7 bases clipped from V and 10 bases from J, the junction kept 9 bases outside the gene matches. The CDR3 is 12 amino acids. The CDR3 loop is CASTRDRAGAFF. CDR3 sequence (DNA): TGTGCCAGCACCAGAGACAGGGCGGGAGCTTTCTTT.

The rearrangement joins TRBV5-1 to TRBJ2-7; 8 bases are a match to TRBD1. The CDR3 is made up of 14 amino acids. Germline lookup yields CDR1 SGHRS and CDR2 YFSETQ. V dropped 6 bases and J dropped 3; count of bases not matched to a gene: 8. CDR3 sequence: CASTDRGGNYEQYF. CDR3 nucleotide sequence: TGCGCCAGCACCGACAGGGGCGGAAACTACGAGCAGTACTTC. The full variable domain, its missing parts supplied by reference TRBV5-1 and TRBJ2-7, is KAGVTQTPRYLIKTRGQQVTLSCSPISGHRSVSWYQQTPGQGLQFLFEYFSETQRNKGNFPGRFSGRQFSNSRSEMNVSTLELGDSALYLCASTDRGGNYEQYFGPGTRLTVT.

The chain couples TRBV15 to TRBJ1-6; a possible D gene is TRBD1 (5 bases). V dropped 3 bases and J dropped 12 bases, with 12 bases sitting between them. This CDR3 is 13 amino acids long. CDR1 and CDR2 (germline): LNHNV, YYDKDF (reference sequence). CDR3 in DNA: TGTGCCACCAGCAGCAATTCAGGGCGACCCCTCCACTTT. Residues: CATSSNSGRPLHF.

This chain uses TRBV6-5 with TRBJ1-4, with a tentative D call TRBD1 (5 bases). CDR1 is MNHEY and CDR2 is SVGAGI in the germline V gene. CDR3 length: 13 amino acids. V was trimmed by 2 bases and J by 6 bases, leaving 7 bases between them. CDR3 region: CASSYRGDEKLFF. The CDR3 DNA reads as TGTGCCAGCAGTTACCGGGGGGATGAAAAACTGTTTTTT.

This rearrangement joins TRBV5-1 to TRBJ1-2, with D possibly being TRBD1 (5 bases). This CDR3 is 13 amino acids long. Deletions cut 4 bases from V and 8 bases from J, with 15 bases between. Looked up from germline, CDR1 is SGHRS and CDR2 is YFSETQ. CDR3 bases: TGCGCCAGCAGCCAGGACACCGGAAGCGGCTACACCTTC. Its translation is CASSQDTGSGYTF. The complete variable domain, with remaining parts taken from reference TRBV5-1 and TRBJ1-2, reads KAGVTQTPRYLIKTRGQQVTLSCSPISGHRSVSWYQQTPGQGLQFLFEYFSETQRNKGNFPGRFSGRQFSNSRSEMNVSTLELGDSALYLCASSQDTGSGYTFGSGTRLTVV.

This sequence joins TRBV5-1 and TRBJ1-1; 7 nucleotides match TRBD1. Germline CDR1 reads SGHRS; CDR2 reads YFSETQ. V lost 6 bases to trimming and J lost 1 base; unmatched junction nucleotides: 6. The CDR3 is made up of 14 amino acids. In DNA form, the CDR3 reads TGCGCCAGCAACCCGACAGGGAGGAACACTGAAGCTTTCTTT. Its translation is CASNPTGRNTEAFF.

CDR3 nucleotide sequence: TGTGCCAGCAGGCGGGACAGGGGTTCGCAGTACTTC. Translated: CASRRDRGSQYF. V is TRBV6-5 and J is TRBJ2-7, with 10 nucleotides matching TRBD1. Looked up from germline, CDR1 is MNHEY and CDR2 is SVGAGI. The CDR3 totals 12 residues. V was clipped by 6 bases and J by 9 bases; unmatched bases: 5.

The rearrangement uses TRBV7-9 and TRBJ1-1; no clear D. This CDR3 is built from 15 residues. Germline CDR1 reads SEHNR; CDR2 reads FQNEAQ (reference sequence). The V and J ends lost 1 base and 1 base respectively, with 10 bases between them. CDR3 bases: TGTGCCAGCAGCTTAGGGTCGGGATGGAACACTGAAGCTTTCTTT. It specifies CASSLGSGWNTEAFF. The complete variable domain, with remaining parts taken from reference TRBV7-9 and TRBJ1-1, reads DTGVSQNPRHKITKRGQNVTFRCDPISEHNRLYWYRQTLGQGPEFLTYFQNEAQLEKSRLLSDRFSAERPKGSFSTLEIQRTEQGDSAMYLCASSLGSGWNTEAFFGQGTRLTVV.

This rearrangement joins TRBV7-9 to TRBJ1-6; D not resolved. The length of the CDR3 is 12 residues. Germline V gene lookup returns CDR1 SEHNR and CDR2 FQNEAQ (reference sequence). With 4 bases removed from V and 12 bases from J, the gap between germline ends came to 10 bases. The CDR3 spells CASSSELGPLHF. The CDR3, as DNA: TGTGCCAGCAGCTCGGAGTTGGGACCCCTCCACTTT.

The V and J genes are TRBV6-5 and TRBJ1-5; D remains unclear. This CDR3 has 13 amino acids. The germline gives CDR1 MNHEY, CDR2 SVGAGI. V was clipped by 5 bases and J by 6 bases, with 11 bases between them. This CDR3 reads CASSEQNVQPQHF. CDR3 bases: TGTGCCAGCAGTGAACAGAATGTTCAGCCCCAGCATTTT.

The genes are TRBV28 and TRBJ1-3; 9 bases fit TRBD1. This CDR3 has 14 amino acids. V lost 8 bases to trimming and J lost 0 bases; unmatched junction nucleotides: 2. Germline V gives CDR1 MDHEN, CDR2 SYDVKM. The CDR3 loop reads CASGQGHSGNTIYF. The CDR3 DNA reads as TGTGCCAGCGGACAGGGGCACTCTGGAAACACCATATATTTT. The full variable domain, in which reference TRBV28 and TRBJ1-3 provide the parts outside the CDR3, is DVKVTQSSRYLVKRTGEKVFLECVQDMDHENMFWYRQDPGLGLRLIYFSYDVKMKEKGDIPEGYSVSREKKERFSLILESASTNQTSMYLCASGQGHSGNTIYFGEGSWLTVV.

This clone qualifies as medium-sized. A read error may produce the germline difference seen at one junction end. J is TRBJ1-1 and V is TRBV5-5, with 9 bases identical to TRBD1. The CDR3 consists of 15 residues. CDR1 SGHKS and CDR2 YYEKEE come from the germline V gene (reference sequence). The CDR3, as DNA: TGTGCCAGCAGCTACTCCGGGACAGGGAACTCTGAAGCTTTCTTT. This translates into CASSYSGTGNSEAFF.

V is TRBV27 and J is TRBJ2-3, with 10 bases fitting TRBD2. V was clipped by 4 bases and J by 7 bases; unmatched bases: 8. The germline gives CDR1 MNHEY, CDR2 SMNVEV (reference sequence). The CDR3 covers 15 residues. Written as DNA, the CDR3 is TGTGCCAGCAGTTCTCTCAGCGGGGGGGCGAATACGCAGTATTTT. Protein sequence: CASSSLSGGANTQYF.

The rearrangement uses TRBV10-3 and TRBJ2-7; 7 nucleotides line up with TRBD2. Germline V gene data show CDR1 as ENHRY and CDR2 as SYGVKD. After removal of 2 bases from V and 7 bases from J, the junction contained 2 bases not matched to a gene. The CDR3 consists of 12 residues. The CDR3 spells CAISEGGGEQYF. Written as DNA, the CDR3 is TGTGCCATCAGTGAGGGCGGGGGTGAGCAGTACTTC.

The CDR3 DNA is TGTGCTAGTGGTAAAACCCCCCAGGGGGGTGAGCAGTACTTC. This encodes CASGKTPQGGEQYF. The chain joins TRBV12-5 to TRBJ2-7; perhaps TRBD1 as D (7 bases). Trimming removed 5 bases at V and 7 bases at J, with 18 bases between. In germline, CDR1 is LGHNT, CDR2 FRNRAP. This CDR3 region has 14 residues.

This sequence joins TRBV5-6 and TRBJ2-1, with D perhaps TRBD2 (6 bases). The V end was cut by 4 bases, the J end by 5 bases, with 13 bases between. Germline values: CDR1 SGHDT, CDR2 YYEEEE. The CDR3 contains 14 residues. Here the CDR3 reads CASSRGTRDNEQFF. The CDR3 region has the DNA TGTGCCAGCAGCCGCGGGACCCGAGACAATGAGCAGTTCTTC.

The chain couples TRBV9 to TRBJ1-1; tentatively, D is TRBD1 (5 bases). CDR3 size: 16 residues. Germline V gene lookup returns CDR1 SGDLS and CDR2 YYNGEE. Trimming cost V 2 bases and J 0 bases, with 14 bases left between them. CDR3 sequence reads: CASSVRAGRMNTEAFF. For the CDR3, the DNA is TGTGCCAGCAGCGTGAGGGCGGGACGGATGAACACTGAAGCTTTCTTT. The variable domain in full, with the rest retrieved from reference TRBV9 and TRBJ1-1, is DSGVTQTPKHLITATGQRVTLRCSPRSGDLSVYWYQQSLDQGLQFLIQYYNGEERAKGNILERFSAQQFPDLHSELNLSSLELGDSALYFCASSVRAGRMNTEAFFGQGTRLTVV.

The chain has TRBV5-8 and TRBJ1-1; TRBD1 is a possible D gene (6 bases). The CDR3 length is 13 residues. CDR1 is SGHTS and CDR2 is YDEGEE in the germline V gene. V lost 0 bases to trimming and J lost 5 bases, with 8 bases between them. DNA for the CDR3: TGTGCCAGCAGCTTGGACAGGGTAACTGAAGCTTTCTTT. Its protein is CASSLDRVTEAFF.

This clone has more than one count but fewer than ten. The V gene is TRBV5-1, the J gene TRBJ1-2; tentative D call: TRBD1 (6 bases). V lost 4 bases and J 0 bases, leaving 16 bases between the germline ends. The germline V gene encodes CDR1 SGHRS and CDR2 YFSETQ. This CDR3 spans 16 amino acids. CDR3 sequence: CASSAQGGQANYGYTF. As DNA, the CDR3 is TGCGCCAGCAGCGCCCAAGGGGGTCAAGCTAACTATGGCTACACCTTC.

The V gene is TRBV7-6, the J gene TRBJ2-5; 9 nucleotides match TRBD2. This CDR3 contains 17 residues. From germline, CDR1 is SGHVS and CDR2 FNYEAQ. Trimming cost V 0 bases and J 2 bases; bases outside gene matches: 7. CDR3 amino acids: CASSLAWLAGWQETQYF. CDR3 bases: TGTGCCAGCAGCTTAGCTTGGCTAGCGGGGTGGCAAGAGACCCAGTACTTC.

The rearrangement links TRBV5-1 to TRBJ2-5, with 10 bases aligning to TRBD1. Germline assignment: CDR1 SGHRS and CDR2 YFSETQ. The V segment lost 3 bases and the J segment 5 bases; nucleotides outside the gene matches: 7. The length of the CDR3 is 15 residues. The CDR3 here is CASSYPGTGVETQYF. CDR3 nucleotides: TGCGCCAGCAGCTACCCCGGGACAGGGGTTGAGACCCAGTACTTC.

This clone was observed a few times. The V call is TRBV5-6, the J call TRBJ1-3, with a weak D call TRBD1 (6 bases). Per the germline V gene, CDR1 is SGHDT and CDR2 is YYEEEE. There are 16 residues in the CDR3. The ends were cut back, 4 bases at V and 2 bases at J, with 16 bases in the middle. DNA for the CDR3: TGTGCCAGCAGCATTAGACCAGGGGTAGCTGGAAACACCATATATTTT. It is translated as CASSIRPGVAGNTIYF. Based on the CDR3 plus reference TRBV5-6 and TRBJ1-3, the full variable domain is DAGVTQSPTHLIKTRGQQVTLRCSPKSGHDTVSWYQQALGQGPQFIFQYYEEEERQRGNFPDRFSGHQFPNYSSELNVNALLLGDSALYLCASSIRPGVAGNTIYFGEGSWLTVV.

The gene calls are TRBV10-3 and TRBJ1-5; TRBD1 matches at 11 bases. CDR1 is ENHRY and CDR2 is SYGVKD in the germline V gene. J was trimmed by 5 bases and V by 5 bases; bases with no gene match: 2. The CDR3 is 14 residues long. The CDR3 is CAISRTGGDQPQHF. As DNA, the CDR3 is TGTGCCATCAGTCGGACAGGGGGCGATCAGCCCCAGCATTTT.

The chain uses TRBV4-1 and TRBJ1-2, with D possibly TRBD1 on 5 matching bases. CDR1 and CDR2 (germline): MGHRA, YSYEKL. V was cut by 0 bases and J by 7 bases, with 12 bases left in between. This CDR3 comprises 14 residues. CDR3 bases: TGCGCCAGCAGCCAAGACCTTGTCAGGGTTGGCTACACCTTC. Protein product: CASSQDLVRVGYTF.